The 20 T cell receptor beta chains below come from one sample, sequenced in a study of somatic mutations in cytotoxic T cells in rheumatoid arthritis. TCRdb keeps only in-frame clones here, not all; method: immunoSEQ multiplex PCR. The table includes about 7,400 clones, 75% to 90% detected once. Material for sequencing was CD8+ T cells sorted from blood. These receptors were collected from a woman in her 70s with rheumatoid arthritis.

The chain uses TRBV13 and TRBJ2-1; tentatively, D is TRBD2 (7 bases). V lost 1 base to trimming and J lost 14 bases, with 21 bases between them. The CDR3 contains 15 residues. Germline CDR1 PRHDT, CDR2 FYEKMQ (reference sequence). CDR3 nucleotide sequence: TGTGCCAGCAGCTTAGCGCGGGGGCCCCTAGGCGAGGAGTTCTTC. It is translated as CASSLARGPLGEEFF. The full variable domain, completed using reference TRBV13 and TRBJ2-1, is AAGVIQSPRHLIKEKRETATLKCYPIPRHDTVYWYQQGPGQDPQFLISFYEKMQSDKGSIPDRFSAQQFSDYHSELNMSSLELGDSALYFCASSLARGPLGEEFFGPGTRLTVL.

This clone has a single count. The chain joins TRBV6-1 to TRBJ2-7; tentative D call: TRBD1 (5 bases). Germline assignment: CDR1 MNHNS and CDR2 SASEGT. This CDR3 contains 10 residues. CDR3 sequence reads: CGTYSYEQYF. CDR3 nucleotides: TGTGGGACATACTCCTACGAGCAGTACTTC.

The chain carries TRBV10-2 and TRBJ2-1, with TRBD1 matching over 9 bases. The J segment lost 4 bases and the V segment lost 6 bases, leaving 4 bases of the junction unmatched. CDR1 WSHSY and CDR2 SAAADI come from the germline V gene. CDR3 length equals 14 residues. CDR3 sequence reads: CASRGTGPYNEQFF. The CDR3 nucleotides read TGCGCCAGCAGGGGGACAGGGCCATACAATGAGCAGTTCTTC.

The rearrangement joins TRBV29-1 to TRBJ2-2; 7 bases line up with TRBD2. The CDR3 contains 12 residues. Germline CDR1 SQVTM, CDR2 ANQGSEA. V dropped 6 bases and J dropped 3; count of bases not matched to a gene: 1. CDR3 nucleotide sequence: TGCAGCGTGGGGGGGTACACCGGGGAGCTGTTTTTT. Residues: CSVGGYTGELFF.

J is TRBJ2-5 and V is TRBV6-6; D not certain. This CDR3 has 13 residues. Germline V gene sequence: CDR1 MNHNY, CDR2 SVGAGI (reference sequence). The V and J ends lost 6 bases and 4 bases respectively, with 12 bases between them. The CDR3 DNA reads as TGTGCCAGCAGCCTTGGTCCGGGAGAGACCCAGTACTTC. The encoded protein is CASSLGPGETQYF.

J is TRBJ1-2 and V is TRBV5-6, with TRBD1 matching over 7 bases. V trimming: 0 bases; J trimming: 8 bases; junction bases outside the gene matches: 10. Germline V gives CDR1 SGHDT, CDR2 YYEEEE. The CDR3 totals 15 residues. CDR3 residues: CASSLARQGPVGYTF. CDR3 in DNA: TGTGCCAGCAGCTTGGCTCGACAGGGACCTGTGGGCTACACCTTC.

The CDR3 reads CASAGESSYNEQFF. The DNA of the CDR3 is TGTGCCTCAGCAGGGGAATCCTCCTACAATGAGCAGTTCTTC. The chain recombines TRBV7-9 with TRBJ2-1; maybe TRBD1 (6 bases). V was shortened by 11 bases and J by 0 bases, with 14 bases between the two germline ends. Germline V lookup: CDR1 SEHNR, CDR2 FQNEAQ (reference sequence). The CDR3 loop spans 14 amino acids.

This chain uses TRBV9 with TRBJ1-1; 9 nucleotides align to TRBD1. The CDR3 spans 15 residues. The germline gives CDR1 SGDLS, CDR2 YYNGEE. The V and J ends lost 3 bases and 5 bases, in that order; junction bases with no gene match: 8. The CDR3 spells CASSGRTGDWTEAFF. The CDR3 nucleotides read TGTGCCAGCAGCGGTAGGACAGGGGATTGGACTGAAGCTTTCTTT.

The genes are TRBV5-6 and TRBJ2-5; tentatively, D is TRBD1 (5 bases). CDR1 is SGHDT, CDR2 YYEEEE, per germline. The V gene lost 3 bases and the J gene lost 4 bases, with 13 bases spanning the gap. The CDR3 is 14 amino acids. This CDR3 is CASSSTDSVETQYF. For the CDR3, the DNA is TGTGCCAGCAGCTCGACAGACTCAGTAGAGACCCAGTACTTC.

The genes are TRBV4-3 and TRBJ1-6; D call uncertain. CDR1 is LGHNA and CDR2 is YSLEER in the germline V gene. The V end was cut by 1 base, the J end by 14 bases, with 12 bases between. The CDR3 is made up of 13 amino acids. The CDR3 DNA reads TGCGCCAGCAGCCAAGCCCGGTTTGAGGCCCTCCACTTT. Its protein is CASSQARFEALHF.

The chain recombines TRBV7-9 with TRBJ2-1; possible D gene TRBD1, 6 bases. The CDR3 loop spans 15 amino acids. The germline gives CDR1 SEHNR, CDR2 FQNEAQ (reference sequence). The V and J ends lost 6 bases and 8 bases respectively, with 20 bases between them. In DNA form, the CDR3 reads TGTGCCAGCAGACAATTAACCCTCAGGGGCGATGAGCAGTTCTTC. It specifies CASRQLTLRGDEQFF.

The chain carries TRBV9 and TRBJ2-5; tentatively, D is TRBD1 (5 bases). The DNA end is more similar to TRBJ2-7, so the J call may be wrong. Germline V gene data show CDR1 as SGDLS and CDR2 as YYNGEE. The CDR3 runs 16 residues. CDR3 sequence: CASSPEPGNFSYEQYF. The CDR3 DNA reads TGTGCCAGCAGCCCAGAGCCAGGGAACTTCTCCTACGAGCAGTACTTC.

The rearrangement joins TRBV25-1 to TRBJ2-1; D may be TRBD2 (5 bases). The V gene lost 5 bases and the J gene lost 8 bases, with 13 bases spanning the gap. The CDR3 is made up of 13 amino acids. Germline CDR1 is MGHDK and CDR2 is SYGVNS. The CDR3, as DNA: TGTGCCAGCAGTTTAGGACTGGTCCATGAGCAGTTCTTC. Its protein is CASSLGLVHEQFF.

The chain couples TRBV6-6 to TRBJ1-1; possible D gene TRBD1, 5 bases. The CDR3 length is 11 residues. Between the trimmed V and J ends, which lost 6 bases and 8 bases, there was a span of 10 bases. Germline CDR1 is MNHNY and CDR2 is SVGAGI (reference sequence). The CDR3 sequence is CASSPGVEAFF. Here the CDR3 DNA reads TGTGCCAGCAGCCCGGGGGTGGAAGCTTTCTTT.

The V and J genes are TRBV5-4 and TRBJ2-7, with D unresolved. CDR1 SGHNT and CDR2 YYREEE come from the germline V gene (reference sequence). Trimming removed 0 bases at V and 2 bases at J, with 6 bases between. This CDR3 comprises 13 residues. CDR3 sequence reads: CASSLGPPYEQYF. The DNA of the CDR3 is TGTGCCAGCAGCTTGGGGCCCCCCTACGAGCAGTACTTC.

As regards this clone: One junction end disagrees with the germline gene, perhaps due to a read error. The J gene is TRBJ2-1, the V gene TRBV7-7; 7 bases are shared with TRBD2. CDR3 length equals 16 residues. From germline, CDR1 is SSHAT and CDR2 FNYEAQ (reference sequence). The CDR3 DNA sequence: TGTGCTAGCAGCTTTAGACTAGCAGGAGCGCACAATGAGCAGTTCTTC. It translates to CASSFRLAGAHNEQFF.

The chain uses TRBV4-2 and TRBJ1-4; D is unresolved. Germline V gives CDR1 LGHNA, CDR2 YNFKEQ. Trimming removed 0 bases at V and 7 bases at J, with 6 bases between. CDR3 size: 13 residues. In nucleotides, the CDR3 is TGTGCCAGCAGCCAAGATTCAGGTGAAAAACTGTTTTTT. Protein product: CASSQDSGEKLFF.

This clone is a singleton in its sample. The J gene is TRBJ2-6, the V gene TRBV4-2; TRBD2 agrees at 7 bases. The ends lost 0 bases at V and 2 bases at J; junction bases unmatched: 1. CDR1 and CDR2 from the germline V gene are LGHNA and YNFKEQ. This CDR3 comprises 16 residues. CDR3 nucleotides: TGTGCCAGCAGCCAAGATGCGGGAGCTGGGGCCAACGTCCTGACTTTC. This translates into CASSQDAGAGANVLTF.

The chain employs TRBV4-3 and TRBJ2-5, with 7 bases aligning to TRBD1. Germline V CDR1 and CDR2: LGHNA, YSLEER. This CDR3 spans 14 amino acids. Trimming took 4 bases from V and 7 from J; bases not matched to a gene: 9. The CDR3 sequence is CASSPGTASRTQYF. The CDR3 DNA sequence: TGCGCCAGCAGCCCGGGGACAGCCTCCCGGACCCAGTACTTC.

V and J are TRBV9 and TRBJ2-2, with 7 positions matching TRBD2. The V segment lost 5 bases and the J segment 5 bases; nucleotides outside the gene matches: 9. Germline V gene lookup returns CDR1 SGDLS and CDR2 YYNGEE. This CDR3 is built from 15 residues. The CDR3 reads CASSRSGAGTGELFF. DNA of the CDR3: TGTGCCAGCAGTCGAAGCGGGGCGGGGACCGGGGAGCTGTTTTTT.